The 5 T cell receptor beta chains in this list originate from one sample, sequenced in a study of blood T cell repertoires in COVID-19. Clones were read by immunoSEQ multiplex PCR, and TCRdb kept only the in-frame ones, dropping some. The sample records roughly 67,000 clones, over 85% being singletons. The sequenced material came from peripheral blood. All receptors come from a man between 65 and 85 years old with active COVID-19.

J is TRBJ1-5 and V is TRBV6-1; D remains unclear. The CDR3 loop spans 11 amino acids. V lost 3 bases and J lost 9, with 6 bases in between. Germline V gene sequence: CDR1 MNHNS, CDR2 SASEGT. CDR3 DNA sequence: TGTGCCAGCAGTGACCTATGGCCCCAGCATTTT. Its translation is CASSDLWPQHF.

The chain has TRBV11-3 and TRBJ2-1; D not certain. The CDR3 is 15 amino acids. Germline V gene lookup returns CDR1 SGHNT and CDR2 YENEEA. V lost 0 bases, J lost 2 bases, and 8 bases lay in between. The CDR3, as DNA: TGTGCCAGCAGCTTAGAGAGGTTCGCCTACAATGAGCAGTTCTTC. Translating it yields CASSLERFAYNEQFF.

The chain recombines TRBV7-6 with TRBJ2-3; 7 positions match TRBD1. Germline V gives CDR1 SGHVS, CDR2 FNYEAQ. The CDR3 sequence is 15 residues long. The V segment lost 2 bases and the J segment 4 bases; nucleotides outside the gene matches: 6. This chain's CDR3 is CASSLLARGPDTQYF. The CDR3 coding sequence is TGTGCCAGCAGCTTATTGGCTAGGGGGCCAGATACGCAGTATTTT.

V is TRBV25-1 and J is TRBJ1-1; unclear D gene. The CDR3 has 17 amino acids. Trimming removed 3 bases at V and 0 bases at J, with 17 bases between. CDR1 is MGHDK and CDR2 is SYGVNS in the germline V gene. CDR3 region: CASSEPPDQTMNTEAFF. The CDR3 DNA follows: TGTGCCAGCAGTGAGCCCCCTGATCAAACAATGAACACTGAAGCTTTCTTT. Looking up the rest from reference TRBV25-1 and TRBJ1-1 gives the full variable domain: EADIYQTPRYLVIGTGKKITLECSQTMGHDKMYWYQQDPGMELHLIHYSYGVNSTEKGDLSSESTVSRIRTEHFPLTLESARPSHTSQYLCASSEPPDQTMNTEAFFGQGTRLTVV.

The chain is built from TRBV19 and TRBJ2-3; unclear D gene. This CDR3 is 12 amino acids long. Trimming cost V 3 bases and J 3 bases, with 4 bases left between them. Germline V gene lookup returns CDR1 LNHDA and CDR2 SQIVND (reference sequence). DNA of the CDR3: TGTGCCAGTAGTATGAGGACAGATACGCAGTATTTT. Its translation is CASSMRTDTQYF.